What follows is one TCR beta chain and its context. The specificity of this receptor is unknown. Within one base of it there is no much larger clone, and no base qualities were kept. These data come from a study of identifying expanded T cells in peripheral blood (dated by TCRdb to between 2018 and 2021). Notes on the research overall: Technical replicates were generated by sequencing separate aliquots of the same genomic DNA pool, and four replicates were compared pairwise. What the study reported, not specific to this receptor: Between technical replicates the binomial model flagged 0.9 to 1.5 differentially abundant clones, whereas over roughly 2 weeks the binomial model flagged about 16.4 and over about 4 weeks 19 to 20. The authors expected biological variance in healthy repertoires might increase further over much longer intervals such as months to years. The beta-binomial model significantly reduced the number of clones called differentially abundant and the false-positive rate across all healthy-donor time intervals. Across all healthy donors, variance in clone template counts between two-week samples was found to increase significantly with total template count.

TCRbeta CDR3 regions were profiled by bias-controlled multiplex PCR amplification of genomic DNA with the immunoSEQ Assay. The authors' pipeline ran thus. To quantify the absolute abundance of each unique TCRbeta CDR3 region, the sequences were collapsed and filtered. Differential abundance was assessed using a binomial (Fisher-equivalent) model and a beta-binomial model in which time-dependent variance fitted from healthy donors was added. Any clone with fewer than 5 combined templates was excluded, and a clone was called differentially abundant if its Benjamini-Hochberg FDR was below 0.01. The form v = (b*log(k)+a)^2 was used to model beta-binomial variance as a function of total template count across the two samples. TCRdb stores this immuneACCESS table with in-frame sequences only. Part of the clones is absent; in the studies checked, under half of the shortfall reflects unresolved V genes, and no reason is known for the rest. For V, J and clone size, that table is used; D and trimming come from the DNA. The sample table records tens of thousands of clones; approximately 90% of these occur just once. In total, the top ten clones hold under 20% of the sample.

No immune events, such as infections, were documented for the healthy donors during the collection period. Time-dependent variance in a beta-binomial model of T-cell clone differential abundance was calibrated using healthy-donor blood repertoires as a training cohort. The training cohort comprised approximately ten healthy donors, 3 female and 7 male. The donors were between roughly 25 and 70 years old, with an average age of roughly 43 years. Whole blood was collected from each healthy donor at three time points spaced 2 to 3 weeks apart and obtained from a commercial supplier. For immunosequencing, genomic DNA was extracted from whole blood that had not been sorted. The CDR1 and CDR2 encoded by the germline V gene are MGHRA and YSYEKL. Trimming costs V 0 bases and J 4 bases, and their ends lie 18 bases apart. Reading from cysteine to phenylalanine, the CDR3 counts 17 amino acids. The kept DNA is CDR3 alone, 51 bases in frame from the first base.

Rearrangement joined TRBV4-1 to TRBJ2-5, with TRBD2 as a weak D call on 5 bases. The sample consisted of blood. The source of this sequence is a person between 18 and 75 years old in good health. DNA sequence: TGCGCCAGCAGCCAAGATCGAGTGAACGTTGGAGGAGAGACCCAGTACTTC. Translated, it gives CASSQDRVNVGGETQYF.